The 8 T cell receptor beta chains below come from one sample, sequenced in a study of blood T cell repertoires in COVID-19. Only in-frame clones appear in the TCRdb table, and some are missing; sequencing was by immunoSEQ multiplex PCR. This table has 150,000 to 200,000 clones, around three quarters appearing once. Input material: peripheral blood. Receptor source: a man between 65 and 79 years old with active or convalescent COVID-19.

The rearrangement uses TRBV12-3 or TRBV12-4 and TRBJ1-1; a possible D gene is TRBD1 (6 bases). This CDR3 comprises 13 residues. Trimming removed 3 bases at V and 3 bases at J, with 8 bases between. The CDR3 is CASSFNRDTEAFF. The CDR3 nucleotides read TGTGCCAGCAGTTTTAACAGGGACACTGAAGCTTTCTTT.

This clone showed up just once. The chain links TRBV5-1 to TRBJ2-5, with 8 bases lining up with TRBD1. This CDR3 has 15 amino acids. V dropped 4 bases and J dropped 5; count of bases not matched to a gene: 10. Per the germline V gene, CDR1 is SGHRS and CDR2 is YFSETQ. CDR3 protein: CASSPDRGRGETQYF. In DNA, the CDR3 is TGCGCCAGCAGCCCCGACAGGGGTCGAGGCGAGACCCAGTACTTC.

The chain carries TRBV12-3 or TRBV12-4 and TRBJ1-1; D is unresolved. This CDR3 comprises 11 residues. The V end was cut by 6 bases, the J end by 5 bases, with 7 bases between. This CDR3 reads CASRLTTEAFF. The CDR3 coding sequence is TGTGCCAGCAGACTTACGACTGAAGCTTTCTTT.

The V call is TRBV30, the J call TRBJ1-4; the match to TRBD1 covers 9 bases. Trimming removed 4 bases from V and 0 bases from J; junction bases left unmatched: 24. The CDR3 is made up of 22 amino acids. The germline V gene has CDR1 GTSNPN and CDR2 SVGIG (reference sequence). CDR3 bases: TGTGCCTGGAACACCGGGACAGGGTTGTCACTTCACTCTGTTGCAACTAATGAAAAACTGTTTTTT. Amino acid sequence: CAWNTGTGLSLHSVATNEKLFF.

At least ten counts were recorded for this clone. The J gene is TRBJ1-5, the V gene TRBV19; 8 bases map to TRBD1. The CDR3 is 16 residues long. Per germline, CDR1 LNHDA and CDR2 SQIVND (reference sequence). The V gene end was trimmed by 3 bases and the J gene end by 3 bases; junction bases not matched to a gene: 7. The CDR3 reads CASSMVRGHDNQPQHF. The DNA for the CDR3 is TGTGCCAGTAGTATGGTCAGGGGGCATGACAATCAGCCCCAGCATTTT.

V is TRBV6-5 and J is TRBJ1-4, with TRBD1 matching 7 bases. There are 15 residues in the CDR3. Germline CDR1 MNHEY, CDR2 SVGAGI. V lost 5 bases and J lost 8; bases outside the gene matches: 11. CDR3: CASSNGQARGEKLFF. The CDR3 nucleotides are TGTGCCAGCAGTAACGGACAGGCCAGGGGGGAAAAACTGTTTTTT.

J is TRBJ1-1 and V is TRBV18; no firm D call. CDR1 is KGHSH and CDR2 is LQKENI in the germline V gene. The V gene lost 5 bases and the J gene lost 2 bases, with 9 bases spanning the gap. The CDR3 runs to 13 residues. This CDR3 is CASSSQINTEAFF. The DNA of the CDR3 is TGTGCCAGCTCATCCCAAATTAACACTGAAGCTTTCTTT.

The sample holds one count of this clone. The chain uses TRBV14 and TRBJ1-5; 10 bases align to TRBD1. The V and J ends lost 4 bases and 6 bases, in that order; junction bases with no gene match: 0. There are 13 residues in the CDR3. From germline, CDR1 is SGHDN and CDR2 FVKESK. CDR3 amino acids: CASSRTGGQPQHF. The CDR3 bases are TGTGCCAGCAGCCGGACAGGGGGTCAGCCCCAGCATTTT. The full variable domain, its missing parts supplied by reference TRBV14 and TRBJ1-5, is EAGVTQFPSHSVIEKGQTVTLRCDPISGHDNLYWYRRVMGKEIKFLLHFVKESKQDESGMPNNRFLAERTGGTYSTLKVQPAELEDSGVYFCASSRTGGQPQHFGDGTRLSIL.